This T cell receptor (beta chain) is drawn from a study of OX40 agonist ivuxolimab in advanced cancers. The wider study: Among those enrolled, mean age was about 60 years (range roughly 23 to 90) and 70% to 85% were male.

The repertoire was sequenced with immunoSEQ multiplex PCR; TCRdb's copy has only in-frame clones and lacks some. The profile shows some 50,000 clones, 87% of them singletons. This CDR3 is 17 amino acids long. Germline V lookup: CDR1 SGHTA, CDR2 FQGNSA. V lost 5 bases and J 2 bases, leaving 20 bases between the germline ends. The clonotype originates from an adult with an advanced solid tumor such as melanoma, head and neck, liver or kidney cancer. The input for sequencing was CD4+ or CD8+ T cells sorted from blood, taken in a trial of the OX40 agonist ivuxolimab. The genes are TRBV7-2 and TRBJ2-3; TRBD1 is a possible D gene (6 bases). The CDR3 bases are TGTGCCAGCAGCCGGGGAATGGACAGCAGGTTCACAGATACGCAGTATTTT. Its protein product is CASSRGMDSRFTDTQYF. Full variable domain (remainder filled in from reference TRBV7-2 and TRBJ2-3): GAGVSQSPSNKVTEKGKDVELRCDPISGHTALYWYRQSLGQGLEFLIYFQGNSAPDKSGLPSDRFSAERTGGSVSTLTIQRTQQEDSAVYLCASSRGMDSRFTDTQYFGPGTRLTVL.